The T cell receptor beta chain described here comes from a study of blood T cell repertoires in COVID-19. Study as a whole: COVID-19 samples, acute and convalescent, were from the United States, Italy and Spain. PBMCs, B-cell-depleted T cells, or T cells were the source of the cDNA or gDNA that made up the material.

Sequenced by immunoSEQ multiplex PCR; TCRdb stores in-frame clones only, minus some. The sample has about 110,000 clones; more than 70% are singletons. CDR3 length equals 16 residues. Germline V gene lookup returns CDR1 LGHNA and CDR2 YNFKEQ. Losses at the gene ends were 3 bases for V and 4 bases for J; bases not matched to a gene: 9. This TCR derives from a woman aged 50 to 60 with acute or convalescent COVID-19. Sequencing was done on a sample of peripheral blood. The gene calls are TRBV4-2 and TRBJ2-5; 9 nucleotides align to TRBD2. The CDR3 loop reads CASSQGEGAGGETQYF. The CDR3 nucleotides are TGTGCCAGCAGCCAGGGCGAAGGAGCGGGAGGAGAGACCCAGTACTTC.